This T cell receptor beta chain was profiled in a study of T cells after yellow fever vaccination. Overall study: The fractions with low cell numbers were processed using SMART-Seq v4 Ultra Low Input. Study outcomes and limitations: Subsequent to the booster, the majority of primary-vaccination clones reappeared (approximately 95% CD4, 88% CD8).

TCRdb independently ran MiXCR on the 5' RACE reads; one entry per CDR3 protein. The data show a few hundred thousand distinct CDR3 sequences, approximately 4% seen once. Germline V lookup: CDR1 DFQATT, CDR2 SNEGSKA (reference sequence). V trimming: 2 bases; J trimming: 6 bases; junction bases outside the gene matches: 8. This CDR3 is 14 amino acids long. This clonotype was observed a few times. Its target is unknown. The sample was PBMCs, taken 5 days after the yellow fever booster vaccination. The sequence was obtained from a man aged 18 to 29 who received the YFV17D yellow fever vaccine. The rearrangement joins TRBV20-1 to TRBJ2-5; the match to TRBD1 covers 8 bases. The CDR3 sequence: CSARRDRSVKTQYF. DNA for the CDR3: TGCAGTGCTAGAAGGGACAGGTCTGTGAAGACCCAGTACTTC.